This record concerns one TCR beta chain sequence. Its antigen remains unidentified. The CDR3 has 13 amino acids. Germline V gene data show CDR1 as MNHEY and CDR2 as SVGAGI. The V gene lost 8 bases and the J gene lost 4 bases, with 14 bases spanning the gap. PCR employed 60 Vbeta and 13 Jbeta primers. Per the authors' pipeline: Later analysis identified tens of millions of unique TCR beta chains, 8.5 million to 13 million shared. Clones were sequenced by immunoSEQ multiplex PCR, and TCRdb holds only the in-frame ones, with some missing. That table gives V, J and clone size, and the DNA gave D and trimming. The table records roughly 130,000 clones, roughly 78% of them present only once. This sample was taken from a study of cytomegalovirus exposure and HLA in healthy donors. Regarding the study as a whole: Later findings reportedly placed an Asian-associated ancestry cluster below the approximately 670-donor mean for N-insertions. Rates of TCR association differed by HLA locus in a later analysis, with DRB1 highest and HLA-C lowest.

The chain links TRBV6-5 to TRBJ1-1, with a possible D match to TRBD1 (5 bases). The TCR comes from a man aged 40-49 years in good health and CMV-seronegative. Specimen: PBMCs. The CDR3 reads CASSTQEGTEAFF. The CDR3 coding sequence is TGTGCCAGCTCGACACAGGAGGGCACTGAAGCTTTCTTT.